A single T cell receptor (beta chain) is shown here with its context. Its antigen is undetermined. The CDR3 spans 17 residues. Germline CDR1 and CDR2: KGHDR and SFDVKD. Germline trimming cut 0 bases from V and 7 bases from J; bases unmatched to any gene: 7. This sample's time point: late sampling 161 to 241 days after vaccination in a few convalescent patients. Sample treatment: approximately 9-day PBMC culture with coronavirus spike peptide pools or control peptides (ViraFEST assay). This entry is derived from a study of vaccination and CD4 T cells after COVID-19. Overall study findings and caveats: Median reactive clonotypes, those recognizing SARS-CoV-2, rose from around 20 to 38, not significantly.

Scientists ran DNA taken from cultured CD4+ T cells through the Oncomine TCR Beta short-read assay for sequencing. Each CDR3 protein gets one entry after TCRdb re-called the PCR reads with MiXCR. The sample lists 20,000 to 30,000 distinct CDR3 sequences; around 30% were seen once. The clonotype originates from a human donor who had recovered from COVID-19. The V and J genes are TRBV24-1 and TRBJ2-1; TRBD2 matches 11 bases. Sample: CD4+ T cells from blood, cultured in vitro, taken about 7 months after SARS-CoV-2 vaccination. The CDR3 bases are TGTGCCACCAGTGATTTGCGCACTAGCGGGAGTAGGAATGAGCAGTTCTTC. As protein: CATSDLRTSGSRNEQFF.